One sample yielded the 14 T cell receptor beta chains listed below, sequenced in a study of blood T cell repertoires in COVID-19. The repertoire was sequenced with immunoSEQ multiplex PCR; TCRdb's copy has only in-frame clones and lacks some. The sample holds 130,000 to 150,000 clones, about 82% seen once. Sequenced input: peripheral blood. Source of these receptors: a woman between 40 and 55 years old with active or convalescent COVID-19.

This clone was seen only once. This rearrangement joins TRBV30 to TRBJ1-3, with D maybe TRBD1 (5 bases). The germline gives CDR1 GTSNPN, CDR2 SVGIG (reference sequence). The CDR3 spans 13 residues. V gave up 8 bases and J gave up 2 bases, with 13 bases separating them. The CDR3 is CAEGAQTGNTIYF. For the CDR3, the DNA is TGTGCCGAAGGGGCCCAAACTGGAAACACCATATATTTT.

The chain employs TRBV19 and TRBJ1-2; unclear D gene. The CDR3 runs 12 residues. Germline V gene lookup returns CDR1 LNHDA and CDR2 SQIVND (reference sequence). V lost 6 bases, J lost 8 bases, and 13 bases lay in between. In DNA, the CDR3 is TGTGCCAGTAGAACGAAGCCGGGGGGCTACACCTTC. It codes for CASRTKPGGYTF.

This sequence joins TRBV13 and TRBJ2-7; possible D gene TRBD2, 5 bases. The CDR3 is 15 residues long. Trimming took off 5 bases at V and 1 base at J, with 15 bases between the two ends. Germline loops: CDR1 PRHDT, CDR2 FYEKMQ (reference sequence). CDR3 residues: CASSPTGMGSYEQYF. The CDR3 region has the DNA TGTGCCAGCAGCCCGACCGGGATGGGGTCCTACGAGCAGTACTTC.

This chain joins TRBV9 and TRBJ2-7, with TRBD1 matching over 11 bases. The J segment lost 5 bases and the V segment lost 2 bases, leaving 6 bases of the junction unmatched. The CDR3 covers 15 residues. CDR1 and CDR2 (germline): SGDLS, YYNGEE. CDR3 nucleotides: TGTGCCAGCAGCGTCCACGGGACAGGGGGTGACGAGCAGTACTTC. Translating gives CASSVHGTGGDEQYF. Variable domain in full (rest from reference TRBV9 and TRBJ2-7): DSGVTQTPKHLITATGQRVTLRCSPRSGDLSVYWYQQSLDQGLQFLIQYYNGEERAKGNILERFSAQQFPDLHSELNLSSLELGDSALYFCASSVHGTGGDEQYFGPGTRLTVT.

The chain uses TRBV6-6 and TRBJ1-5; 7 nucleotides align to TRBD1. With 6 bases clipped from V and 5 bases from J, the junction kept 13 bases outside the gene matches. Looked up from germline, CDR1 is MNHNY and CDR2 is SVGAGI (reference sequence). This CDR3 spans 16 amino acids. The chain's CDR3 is CASSVTPMGQHQPQHF. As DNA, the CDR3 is TGTGCCAGCAGCGTTACGCCAATGGGACAGCATCAGCCCCAGCATTTT.

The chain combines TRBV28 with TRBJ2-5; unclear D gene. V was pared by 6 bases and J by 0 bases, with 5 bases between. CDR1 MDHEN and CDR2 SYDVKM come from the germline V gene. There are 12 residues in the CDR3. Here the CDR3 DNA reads TGTGCCAGCAGCGGGTACCAAGAGACCCAGTACTTC. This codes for CASSGYQETQYF. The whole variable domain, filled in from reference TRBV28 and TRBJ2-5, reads DVKVTQSSRYLVKRTGEKVFLECVQDMDHENMFWYRQDPGLGLRLIYFSYDVKMKEKGDIPEGYSVSREKKERFSLILESASTNQTSMYLCASSGYQETQYFGPGTRLLVL.

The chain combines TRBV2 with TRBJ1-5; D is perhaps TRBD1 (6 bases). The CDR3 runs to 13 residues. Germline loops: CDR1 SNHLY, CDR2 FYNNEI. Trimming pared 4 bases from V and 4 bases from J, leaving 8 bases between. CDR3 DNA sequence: TGTGCCAGCAGTGGACAGGAAAATCAGCCCCAGCATTTT. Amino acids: CASSGQENQPQHF.

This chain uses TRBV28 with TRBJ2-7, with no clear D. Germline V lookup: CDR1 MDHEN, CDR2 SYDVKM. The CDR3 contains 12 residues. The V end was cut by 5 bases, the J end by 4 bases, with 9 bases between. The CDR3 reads CASSADGYEQYF. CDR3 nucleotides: TGTGCCAGCAGTGCCGACGGGTACGAGCAGTACTTC.

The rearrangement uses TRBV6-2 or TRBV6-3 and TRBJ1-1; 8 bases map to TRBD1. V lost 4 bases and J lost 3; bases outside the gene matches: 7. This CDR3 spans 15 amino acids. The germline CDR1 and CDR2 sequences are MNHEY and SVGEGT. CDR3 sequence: CASSFRKTGDTEAFF. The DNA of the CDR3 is TGTGCCAGCAGTTTCCGGAAGACAGGGGACACTGAAGCTTTCTTT.

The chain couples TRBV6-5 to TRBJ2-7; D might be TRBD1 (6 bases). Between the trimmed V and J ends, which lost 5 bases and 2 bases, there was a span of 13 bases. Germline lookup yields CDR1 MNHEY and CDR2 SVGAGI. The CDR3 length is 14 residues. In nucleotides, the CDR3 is TGTGCCAGCAGTCTCAGGACAGTTACCTACGAGCAGTACTTC. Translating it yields CASSLRTVTYEQYF.

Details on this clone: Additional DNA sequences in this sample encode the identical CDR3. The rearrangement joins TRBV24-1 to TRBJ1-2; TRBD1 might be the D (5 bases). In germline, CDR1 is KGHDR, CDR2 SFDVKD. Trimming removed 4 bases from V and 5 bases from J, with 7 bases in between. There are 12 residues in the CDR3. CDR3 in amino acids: CATSDAGYGYTF. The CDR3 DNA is TGTGCCACCAGTGACGCAGGGTATGGCTACACCTTC.

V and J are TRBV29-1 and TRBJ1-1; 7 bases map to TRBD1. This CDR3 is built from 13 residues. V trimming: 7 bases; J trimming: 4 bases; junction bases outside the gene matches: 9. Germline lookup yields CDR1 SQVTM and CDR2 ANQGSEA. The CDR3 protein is CSGYRGTATEAFF. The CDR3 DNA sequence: TGCAGCGGTTACAGGGGAACCGCCACTGAAGCTTTCTTT.

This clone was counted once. This CDR3 is CASSQVRRDRGRAAFYEQYF. The CDR3 bases are TGTGCCAGCAGCCAAGTACGCCGGGACAGGGGGCGTGCAGCCTTCTACGAGCAGTACTTC. The chain employs TRBV3-1 (or the pseudogene TRBV3-2) and TRBJ2-7; 12 nucleotides line up with TRBD1. The germline CDR1 and CDR2 sequences are LGHDT and YNNKEL (reference sequence). Trimming at V came to 1 base and at J to 3 bases, leaving 16 bases not matched to a gene. The CDR3 is made up of 20 amino acids.

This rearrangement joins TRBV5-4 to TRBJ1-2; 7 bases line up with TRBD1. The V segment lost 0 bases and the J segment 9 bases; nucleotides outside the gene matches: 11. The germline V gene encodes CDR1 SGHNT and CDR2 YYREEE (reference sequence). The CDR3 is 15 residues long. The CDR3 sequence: CASSLALRQGGSYTF. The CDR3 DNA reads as TGTGCCAGCAGCTTGGCCTTACGACAGGGCGGAAGCTACACCTTC.